This is a list of T cell receptor beta chains from one sample in a study of T cell responses to AZD1222 COVID-19 vaccine. Clones were sequenced by immunoSEQ multiplex PCR, and TCRdb holds only the in-frame ones, with some missing. Of 86,000 or so clones in the sample, 90% to 95% were seen once. Here the sequenced sample was peripheral blood, taken on day 0 of MenACWY control vaccination. The receptor set was obtained from an adult in good health. Both conserved end residues are part of each CDR3. Fields, in order: clone size, V gene, CDR3 protein. Clone size appears in some rows only: once, few, many, or a class for an expanded clone.

>-|TRBV10-3
CAISAGGNIQYF
>-|TRBV20-1
CSASNLGANTEAFF
>-|TRBV6-5
CASTRGTAEDEKLFF
>-|TRBV24-1
CATSDTQTTGEQFF
>-|TRBV4-3
CASSPRRAGGRTDTQYF
>once|TRBV25-1
CASSVWAPGQGNQPQHF
>-|TRBV19
CASSIKSSGTYEQYF
>-|TRBV6-4
CARWGGHYIGQYF
>-|TRBV3-1/TRBV3-2
CASSPLRTQYSNQPQHF
>-|TRBV9
CASSVLGTGTDTQYF
>-|TRBV19
CASSPGRKISNQPQHF
>-|TRBV7-9
CASSPVGRAEETQYF
>-|TRBV6-5
CASRTQYEQYF
>-|TRBV5-6
CASSLGQADGYTF
>-|TRBV7-2
CASSLRDAHYEQYF
>-|TRBV30
CAWSGDNSPLHF
>-|TRBV5-8
CASSLGTSGTNEQFF
>-|TRBV11-2
CASSLESSYEQYF
>-|TRBV10-1
CASSEGGTLHF
>-|TRBV9
CASSFSGTGGFNEQFF
>-|TRBV11-2
CASSFSVGRRTYNEQFF
>-|TRBV10-3
CAISEVTSGTTDTQYF
>-|TRBV23-1
CASSQVETARSNYGYTF
>once|TRBV5-6
CASSLSRYQETQYF
>-|TRBV5-6
CASSLEGLAGGYHNEQFF
>-|TRBV7-2
CASSYTVGLGCTF
>-|TRBV5-6
CASSFQENEQFF
>-|TRBV9
CASSFTDLETQYF
>-|TRBV7-2
CASSRGQGARTEAFF
>-|TRBV7-9
CASSPLGGSTYEQYF
>-|TRBV18
CASSPPGLEQYF